This entry lists 6 T cell receptor beta chains sequenced from one sample in a study of T cell clonality in common variable immunodeficiency. Assay used: immunoSEQ multiplex PCR; TCRdb lists only in-frame clones, some missing. This repertoire holds about 29,000 clones, and none appear only once. Sequencing used peripheral blood mononuclear cells. These receptors were taken from a person aged 18 to 70 in good health.

As for this clone: The CDR3 is cut off 3 residues early in the read; its end comes from the germline J gene. The genes are TRBV29-1 and TRBJ2-5; D gene ambiguous. With 3 bases removed from V and 5 bases from J, the gap between germline ends came to 13 bases. CDR3 size: 13 residues. Per germline, CDR1 SQVTM and CDR2 ANQGSEA. The sequenced part of the CDR3 DNA is TGCAGCGTTGAGTCTAGGTTCTGGGAGACC. It codes for CSVESRFWET. From start to end, the CDR3 is CSVESRFWETQYF. Full variable domain (rest looked up from reference TRBV29-1 and TRBJ2-5): SAVISQKPSRDICQRGTSLTIQCQVDSQVTMMFWYRQQPGQSLTLIATANQGSEATYESGFVIDKFPISRPNLTFSTLTVSNMSPEDSSIYLCSVESRFWETQYFGPGTRLLVL.

This clone is classed as medium-sized. The CDR3 bases that were read are TGTGCCAGCAGTGACTCGAGCGGGAGCTCAGATACG. It specifies CASSDSSGSSDT. The complete CDR3 reads CASSDSSGSSDTQYF. The chain recombines TRBV6-4 with TRBJ2-3; 8 nucleotides line up with TRBD2. The read ends 3 residues shy of where the CDR3 ends; the end is completed using the germline J gene. The CDR3 totals 15 residues. The V gene's germline CDR1 is MRHNA and CDR2 SNTAGT. Trimming at V came to 0 bases and at J to 4 bases, leaving 3 bases not matched to a gene.

A few counts support this clone. The CDR3 end lies 3 residues beyond the end of the read and is filled in from the germline J gene. The chain links TRBV7-9 to TRBJ2-3; 8 bases align to TRBD1. CDR1 is SEHNR and CDR2 is FQNEAQ in the germline V gene (reference sequence). The length of the CDR3 is 14 residues. J was trimmed by 4 bases and V by 5 bases; bases with no gene match: 5. The CDR3 sequence: CASSLGQGPDTQYF. CDR3 DNA (partial): TGTGCCAGCAGCCTAGGACAGGGCCCAGATACG.

This clone was seen at least ten times. The read terminates 3 residues before the CDR3 end, so the remaining end is supplied by the germline J gene. The genes are TRBV30 and TRBJ1-1; no definite D call. Germline loops: CDR1 GTSNPN, CDR2 SVGIG (reference sequence). This CDR3 has 15 residues. V was shortened by 2 bases and J by 0 bases, with 13 bases between the two germline ends. The CDR3 protein is CAWSNPADMNTEAFF. The covered CDR3 bases are TGTGCCTGGAGTAATCCCGCAGATATGAACACTGAA.

A few counts support this clone. The DNA ends 3 residues before the CDR3 does, and the rest of the CDR3 is filled in from the germline J gene. The chain employs TRBV19 and TRBJ1-6; the D gene is possibly TRBD1 (5 bases). The germline V and J ends were trimmed by 6 bases and 6 bases, with 15 bases remaining between them. The CDR3 extends over 15 amino acids. Per germline, CDR1 LNHDA and CDR2 SQIVND (reference sequence). The CDR3 DNA, read in part, is TGTGCCAGTAGCGGCTACAGCCAGGGTAATTCACCC. Its protein product is CASSGYSQGNSP. In full, the CDR3 is CASSGYSQGNSPLHF.

This clone was observed a few times. The sequenced fragment ends 3 residues before the CDR3 boundary, so the rest is inferred from the germline J gene. V and J are TRBV19 and TRBJ1-5, with no clear D. The CDR3 length is 18 residues. V gave up 4 bases and J gave up 0 bases, with 19 bases separating them. Germline-derived CDR1 and CDR2 are LNHDA and SQIVND (reference sequence). CDR3 residues: CASSTEEIVLLSNQPQHF. Partial CDR3 DNA: TGTGCCAGTAGTACCGAAGAGATTGTCCTACTTAGCAATCAGCCC.